The next 29 T cell receptor beta chains were all read from a single sample in a study of blood T cell repertoires in COVID-19. Sequenced by immunoSEQ multiplex PCR; TCRdb stores in-frame clones only, minus some. This sample has about 110,000 clones, with about 82% found just once. Material for sequencing was peripheral blood. The receptors derive from an elderly man with COVID-19, enrolled during active disease.

The gene calls are TRBV6-2 or TRBV6-3 and TRBJ2-3, with D tentatively TRBD2 (6 bases). This CDR3 region has 14 residues. Trimming left V 4 bases short and J 7 bases short, with 15 bases between. Germline CDR1 MNHEY, CDR2 SVGEGT. The CDR3 DNA sequence: TGTGCCAGCAGTTTGGGACTCGGCGAAAATACGCAGTATTTT. Amino acids: CASSLGLGENTQYF.

This clone has a single count. The rearrangement uses TRBV12-3 or TRBV12-4 and TRBJ2-7; 8 nucleotides align to TRBD2. The V and J ends lost 7 bases and 3 bases, in that order; junction bases with no gene match: 5. This CDR3 is 13 amino acids long. The CDR3 reads CASTASGYYEQYF. CDR3 coding DNA: TGTGCCAGCACCGCTAGCGGGTACTACGAGCAGTACTTC.

This clone was observed a single time. The chain has TRBV7-9 and TRBJ1-4; D not certain. V gave up 5 bases and J gave up 0 bases, with 10 bases separating them. The CDR3 is 15 amino acids. The germline V gene encodes CDR1 SEHNR and CDR2 FQNEAQ (reference sequence). CDR3 loop: CASSRGPATNEKLFF. In DNA, the CDR3 is TGTGCCAGCAGCCGTGGCCCTGCAACTAATGAAAAACTGTTTTTT. Full variable domain (rest looked up from reference TRBV7-9 and TRBJ1-4): DTGVSQNPRHKITKRGQNVTFRCDPISEHNRLYWYRQTLGQGPEFLTYFQNEAQLEKSRLLSDRFSAERPKGSFSTLEIQRTEQGDSAMYLCASSRGPATNEKLFFGSGTQLSVL.

This clone appeared once. This sample also contains other DNA sequences that code for the same CDR3. The chain has TRBV29-1 and TRBJ2-7, with TRBD1 identical over 9 bases. CDR1 and CDR2 from the germline V gene are SQVTM and ANQGSEA. This CDR3 has 12 amino acids. V shed 3 bases and J 3 bases; nucleotides not matched to a gene: 0. The CDR3 region has the DNA TGCAGCGTTGAGGGACAGGGCTACGAGCAGTACTTC. The encoded protein is CSVEGQGYEQYF.

This clone has ten or more counts. V gene TRBV4-3 combines with J gene TRBJ2-7; a weak D match, TRBD2 (6 bases). Germline V lookup: CDR1 LGHNA, CDR2 YSLEER. This CDR3 is 16 amino acids long. The V end lost 0 bases, the J end lost 2 bases, and 14 bases lay between the germline ends. The CDR3 DNA follows: TGCGCCAGCAGCCAAGATTTCCCGGGAGAGGCCTACGAGCAGTACTTC. Amino acid sequence: CASSQDFPGEAYEQYF.

This sequence joins TRBV29-1 and TRBJ2-7, with D hard to call. Per the germline V gene, CDR1 is SQVTM and CDR2 is ANQGSEA. V lost 5 bases to trimming and J lost 0 bases, with 11 bases between them. This CDR3 is 13 amino acids long. CDR3 nucleotides: TGCAGCGTTCTAACCGGGTTCTCCTACGAGCAGTACTTC. It codes for CSVLTGFSYEQYF.

There are a few counts of this clone. Different DNA sequences within this sample yield the same CDR3. The genes are TRBV2 and TRBJ2-2, with 10 positions matching TRBD1. The CDR3 is 14 residues long. The V gene's germline CDR1 is SNHLY and CDR2 FYNNEI. The ends lost 5 bases at V and 5 bases at J; junction bases unmatched: 2. The DNA for the CDR3 is TGTGCCAGCAGTTGGACAGGGGGGACCGGGGAGCTGTTTTTT. Its translation is CASSWTGGTGELFF.

CDR3 loop: CASSRAYAFHEQFF. CDR3 sequence (DNA): TGTGCCAGTAGTAGAGCATACGCTTTCCATGAGCAGTTCTTC. The chain employs TRBV19 and TRBJ2-1; no definite D call. Trimming shortened V by 4 bases and J by 8 bases, and 15 bases separated the two germline ends. The CDR3 consists of 14 residues. The germline CDR1 and CDR2 sequences are LNHDA and SQIVND (reference sequence).

The J gene is TRBJ2-2, the V gene TRBV5-1; possibly TRBD1 for D (6 bases). Per germline, CDR1 SGHRS and CDR2 YFSETQ. This CDR3 is built from 16 residues. V lost 4 bases and J lost 1, with 14 bases in between. CDR3 protein: CASSGQPYRNTGELFF. CDR3 bases: TGCGCCAGCAGCGGACAGCCCTACCGGAACACCGGGGAGCTGTTTTTT.

The rearrangement links TRBV15 to TRBJ1-2; the D is unclear. The CDR3 is made up of 13 amino acids. Germline lookup yields CDR1 LNHNV and CDR2 YYDKDF (reference sequence). V lost 1 base and J lost 8, with 11 bases in between. This chain's CDR3 is CATSRAEWEGYTF. The DNA of the CDR3 is TGTGCCACCAGCAGAGCCGAATGGGAGGGCTACACCTTC. Combining the CDR3 with reference TRBV15 and TRBJ1-2 gives the whole variable domain DAMVIQNPRYQVTQFGKPVTLSCSQTLNHNVMYWYQQKSSQAPKLLFHYYDKDFNNEADTPDNFQSRRPNTSFCFLDIRSPGLGDTAMYLCATSRAEWEGYTFGSGTRLTVV.

The V and J genes are TRBV19 and TRBJ1-1; 8 bases agree with TRBD1. CDR1 is LNHDA and CDR2 is SQIVND in the germline V gene (reference sequence). This CDR3 spans 14 amino acids. Unmatched junction bases numbered 5, after V lost 3 bases and J lost 5 bases. CDR3 amino acids: CASSITGGGTEAFF. CDR3 nucleotide sequence: TGTGCCAGTAGTATTACAGGGGGGGGAACTGAAGCTTTCTTT.

This clone was picked up a small number of times. The chain carries TRBV27 and TRBJ2-7; TRBD2 aligns across 13 bases. The CDR3 is made up of 18 amino acids. The junction had 14 bases not matched to a gene; V was cut back by 6 bases and J by 3 bases. Looked up from germline, CDR1 is MNHEY and CDR2 is SMNVEV (reference sequence). The CDR3 nucleotides read TGTGCCAGCAGCCGAACGGACCCCCGGACTAGCGGGAGCTACGAGCAGTACTTC. Protein sequence: CASSRTDPRTSGSYEQYF.

The genes are TRBV5-1 and TRBJ2-1; 9 positions agree with TRBD2. The CDR3 consists of 15 residues. Germline CDR1 and CDR2: SGHRS and YFSETQ. J lost 8 bases, V lost 0 bases, and 6 bases had no gene match. In DNA, the CDR3 is TGCGCCAGCAGCTTGGGTAGCGGGAGTGGGGATGAGCAGTTCTTC. Residues: CASSLGSGSGDEQFF.

V is TRBV7-9 and J is TRBJ1-2, with 10 bases identical to TRBD1. The CDR3 runs 15 residues. Germline V gene data show CDR1 as SEHNR and CDR2 as FQNEAQ (reference sequence). The V segment lost 5 bases and the J segment 1 base; nucleotides outside the gene matches: 4. This CDR3 reads CASSPRTGGNYGYTF. For the CDR3, the DNA is TGTGCCAGCAGCCCAAGGACAGGGGGTAACTATGGCTACACCTTC.

The rearrangement joins TRBV7-3 to TRBJ2-3; perhaps TRBD2 as D (6 bases). The ends were cut back, 2 bases at V and 4 bases at J, with 28 bases in the middle. Germline CDR1 reads SGHTA; CDR2 reads FQGTGA. The CDR3 spans 20 residues. CDR3 in amino acids: CASSLYSLHTSEGFADTQYF. As DNA, the CDR3 is TGTGCCAGCAGCTTATATTCCCTACATACCTCGGAGGGTTTCGCAGATACGCAGTATTTT. Based on the CDR3 plus reference TRBV7-3 and TRBJ2-3, the full variable domain is GAGVSQTPSNKVTEKGKYVELRCDPISGHTALYWYRQSLGQGPEFLIYFQGTGAADDSGLPNDRFFAVRPEGSVSTLKIQRTERGDSAVYLCASSLYSLHTSEGFADTQYFGPGTRLTVL.

This clone was detected many times. V and J are TRBV7-2 and TRBJ2-3, with no clear D. The germline V gene encodes CDR1 SGHTA and CDR2 FQGNSA. Deletions cut 3 bases from V and 2 bases from J, with 6 bases between. CDR3 length: 13 amino acids. The CDR3 spells CASSFSFTDTQYF. CDR3 nucleotides: TGTGCCAGCAGCTTCAGTTTCACAGATACGCAGTATTTT.

This chain joins TRBV7-2 and TRBJ2-5; weak D call: TRBD1 (5 bases). V gave up 1 base and J gave up 1 base, with 13 bases separating them. This CDR3 has 16 amino acids. In germline, CDR1 is SGHTA, CDR2 FQGNSA. Here the CDR3 reads CASSLGPGKGQETQYF. The CDR3 DNA follows: TGTGCCAGCAGCTTAGGTCCAGGGAAGGGCCAAGAGACCCAGTACTTC.

The chain couples TRBV9 to TRBJ2-1; 13 bases are a match to TRBD2. The V segment lost 3 bases and the J segment 0 bases; nucleotides outside the gene matches: 0. Germline values: CDR1 SGDLS, CDR2 YYNGEE. The CDR3 loop spans 16 amino acids. CDR3 residues: CASSGTSGSSYNEQFF. DNA of the CDR3: TGTGCCAGCAGCGGGACTAGCGGGAGCTCCTACAATGAGCAGTTCTTC.

This rearrangement joins TRBV19 to TRBJ2-1; D remains unclear. Trimming pared 3 bases from V and 3 bases from J, leaving 9 bases between. The CDR3 has 14 residues. Germline CDR1 and CDR2: LNHDA and SQIVND (reference sequence). In nucleotides, the CDR3 is TGTGCCAGTAGTATCCCCTCCCTCTACAATGAGCAGTTCTTC. Translated: CASSIPSLYNEQFF. Filled out from reference TRBV19 and TRBJ2-1, the complete variable domain reads DGGITQSPKYLFRKEGQNVTLSCEQNLNHDAMYWYRQDPGQGLRLIYYSQIVNDFQKGDIAEGYSVSREKKESFPLTVTSAQKNPTAFYLCASSIPSLYNEQFFGPGTRLTVL.

This clone was found once. The chain joins TRBV6-5 to TRBJ1-3; perhaps TRBD1 as D (5 bases). V was shortened by 5 bases and J by 8 bases, with 13 bases between the two germline ends. The CDR3 spans 13 residues. Germline V gives CDR1 MNHEY, CDR2 SVGAGI. CDR3 protein: CASSQRDSDTIYF. In DNA form, the CDR3 reads TGTGCCAGCAGTCAACGGGACTCCGACACCATATATTTT.

This clone was picked up one time. CDR3 DNA sequence: TGCGCCAGCAGCTTGACAGGTTCGGACAAAAACATTCAGTACTTC. Its protein is CASSLTGSDKNIQYF. J is TRBJ2-4 and V is TRBV5-1, with a weak D call TRBD1 (5 bases). The CDR3 contains 15 residues. V dropped 1 base and J dropped 3 bases, with 11 bases sitting between them. CDR1 and CDR2 (germline): SGHRS, YFSETQ.

V usage is TRBV28 and J usage is TRBJ1-2; tentatively, D is TRBD1 (6 bases). This CDR3 is built from 14 residues. The germline CDR1 and CDR2 sequences are MDHEN and SYDVKM. With 3 bases removed from V and 2 bases from J, the gap between germline ends came to 10 bases. CDR3 amino acids: CASSFTDRNYGYTF. The CDR3 bases are TGTGCCAGCAGTTTCACAGACAGGAACTATGGCTACACCTTC.

This chain connects TRBV30 to TRBJ2-1, with 10 positions matching TRBD2. This CDR3 has 14 amino acids. Germline V gives CDR1 GTSNPN, CDR2 SVGIG (reference sequence). V lost 5 bases, J lost 6 bases, and 7 bases stayed unmatched. As DNA, the CDR3 is TGTGCCTGGGCTAGCGGGGGAGTCCCCAATGAGCAGTTCTTC. Protein: CAWASGGVPNEQFF.

The rearrangement joins TRBV10-2 to TRBJ2-3, with D tentatively TRBD1 (5 bases). The CDR3 has 13 amino acids. The ends were cut back, 3 bases at V and 7 bases at J, with 11 bases in the middle. Germline lookup yields CDR1 WSHSY and CDR2 SAAADI. The CDR3 DNA reads as TGCGCCAGCAGTGATGGGGCCCCGAATACGCAGTATTTT. As protein: CASSDGAPNTQYF.

The V gene is TRBV4-1, the J gene TRBJ2-3, with TRBD1 identical over 8 bases. J was trimmed by 0 bases and V by 0 bases; bases with no gene match: 8. Germline loops: CDR1 MGHRA, CDR2 YSYEKL. The CDR3 loop spans 18 amino acids. CDR3 residues: CASSQDLRTGRSTDTQYF. The CDR3, as DNA: TGCGCCAGCAGCCAAGACCTTAGGACAGGGAGAAGCACAGATACGCAGTATTTT.

The chain combines TRBV7-2 with TRBJ1-3; D not resolved. The CDR3 is made up of 15 amino acids. CDR1 and CDR2 (germline): SGHTA, FQGNSA. Between the trimmed V and J ends, which lost 1 base and 0 bases, there was a span of 7 bases. For the CDR3, the DNA is TGTGCCAGCAGCTTAGGGCGGATCTCTGGAAACACCATATATTTT. This gives the protein CASSLGRISGNTIYF.

The chain recombines TRBV5-4 with TRBJ2-7; 8 positions agree with TRBD2. CDR1 SGHNT and CDR2 YYREEE come from the germline V gene (reference sequence). V shed 4 bases and J 1 base; nucleotides not matched to a gene: 7. The CDR3 length is 15 residues. CDR3 sequence: CASSPGGGSSYEQYF. The DNA for the CDR3 is TGTGCCAGCAGCCCCGGGGGGGGTAGTTCCTACGAGCAGTACTTC.

The chain has TRBV5-1 and TRBJ2-7; D might be TRBD1 (5 bases). Germline CDR1 and CDR2: SGHRS and YFSETQ. V lost 0 bases and J lost 0, with 7 bases in between. CDR3 length: 14 amino acids. The CDR3 sequence: CASSLGRVSYEQYF. For the CDR3, the DNA is TGCGCCAGCAGCTTGGGCAGGGTCTCCTACGAGCAGTACTTC.

This chain joins TRBV7-2 and TRBJ2-7, with TRBD2 matching 9 bases. V shed 4 bases and J 6 bases; nucleotides not matched to a gene: 7. CDR3 size: 14 residues. Germline CDR1 and CDR2: SGHTA and FQGNSA. CDR3: CASSSGTSPSEQYF. Written as DNA, the CDR3 is TGTGCCAGCAGCTCCGGGACTAGCCCCAGCGAGCAGTACTTC.